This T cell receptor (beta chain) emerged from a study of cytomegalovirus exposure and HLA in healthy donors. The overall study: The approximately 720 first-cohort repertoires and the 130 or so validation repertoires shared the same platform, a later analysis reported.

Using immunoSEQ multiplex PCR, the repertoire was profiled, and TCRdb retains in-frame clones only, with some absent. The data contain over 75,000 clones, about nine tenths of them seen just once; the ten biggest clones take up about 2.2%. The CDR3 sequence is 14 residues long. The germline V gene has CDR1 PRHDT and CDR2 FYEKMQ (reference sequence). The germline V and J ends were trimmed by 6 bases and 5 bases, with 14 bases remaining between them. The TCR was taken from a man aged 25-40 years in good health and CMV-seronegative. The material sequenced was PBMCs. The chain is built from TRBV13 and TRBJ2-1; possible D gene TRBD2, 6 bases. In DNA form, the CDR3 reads TGTGCCAGCAGTACCGGGACGGGGGACAATGAGCAGTTCTTC. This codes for CASSTGTGDNEQFF.